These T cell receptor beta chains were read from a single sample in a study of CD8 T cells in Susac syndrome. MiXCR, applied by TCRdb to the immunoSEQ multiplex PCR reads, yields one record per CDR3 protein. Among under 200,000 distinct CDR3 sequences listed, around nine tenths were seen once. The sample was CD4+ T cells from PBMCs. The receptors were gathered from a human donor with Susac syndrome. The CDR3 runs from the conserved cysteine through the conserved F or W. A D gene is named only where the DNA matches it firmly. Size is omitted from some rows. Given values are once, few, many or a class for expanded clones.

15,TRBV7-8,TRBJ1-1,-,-,CASSTEGWGGTEAFF,TGTGCCAGCAGCACCGAAGGGTGGGGGGGCACTGAAGCTTTCTTT
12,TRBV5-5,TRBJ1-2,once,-,CASSFEGQGYTF,TGTGCCAGCAGCTTTGAGGGGCAAGGCTACACCTTC
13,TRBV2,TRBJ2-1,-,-,CASRPSVVNEQFF,TGTGCCAGCAGACCTAGCGTAGTCAATGAGCAGTTCTTC
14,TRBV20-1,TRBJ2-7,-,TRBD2,CSARARGSTYEQYF,TGCAGTGCTAGAGCGCGCGGGAGCACCTACGAGCAGTACTTC
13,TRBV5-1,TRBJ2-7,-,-,CASSSTVSYEQYF,TGCGCCAGCAGCTCGACGGTATCCTACGAGCAGTACTTC
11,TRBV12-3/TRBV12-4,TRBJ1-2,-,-,CASSTVYGYTF,TGTGCCAGCAGTACCGTCTATGGCTACACCTTC
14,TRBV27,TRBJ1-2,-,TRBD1,CASSPQGARGGYTF,TGTGCCAGCAGTCCACAGGGGGCAAGGGGTGGCTACACCTTC
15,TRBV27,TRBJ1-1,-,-,CASSFFGSEGTEAFF,TGTGCCAGCAGTTTCTTTGGGTCCGAGGGAACTGAAGCTTTCTTT
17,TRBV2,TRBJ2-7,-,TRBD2,CASSGLGLAGSSYEQYF,TGTGCCAGCAGTGGTCTCGGACTAGCGGGGAGCTCCTACGAGCAGTACTTC
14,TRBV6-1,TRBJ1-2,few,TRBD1,CASSTLRGQDGYTF,TGTGCCAGCAGTACGCTGAGGGGGCAGGATGGCTACACCTTC
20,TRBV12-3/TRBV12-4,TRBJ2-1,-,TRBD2,CASSLAGLAGGPTLYNEQFF,TGTGCCAGCAGTTTAGCCGGACTAGCGGGGGGCCCGACCCTATACAATGAGCAGTTCTTC
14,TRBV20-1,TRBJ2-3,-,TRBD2,CSARNGGSTDTQYF,TGCAGTGCTCGAAACGGGGGGAGCACAGATACGCAGTATTTT
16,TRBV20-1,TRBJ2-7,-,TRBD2,CSARDSRTSGGDEQYF,TGCAGTGCTAGAGATTCCAGGACTAGCGGGGGCGACGAGCAGTACTTC
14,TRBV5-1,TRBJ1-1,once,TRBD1,CASSIRDRDAEAFF,TGCGCCAGCAGCATCCGGGACAGGGATGCTGAAGCTTTCTTT
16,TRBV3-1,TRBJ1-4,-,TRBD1,CASSQVNRGLNEKLFF,TGTGCCAGCAGCCAAGTGAACAGGGGGCTTAATGAAAAACTGTTTTTT
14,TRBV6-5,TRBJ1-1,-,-,CASTRIPPVTEAFF,TGTGCCAGCACCCGAATTCCCCCAGTCACTGAAGCTTTCTTT
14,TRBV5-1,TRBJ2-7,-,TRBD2,CASSLIAGAYEQYF,TGCGCCAGCAGCTTGATTGCGGGGGCCTACGAGCAGTACTTC
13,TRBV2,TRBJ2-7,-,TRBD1,CASTVDRAYEQYF,TGTGCCAGCACCGTGGACAGGGCCTACGAGCAGTACTTC
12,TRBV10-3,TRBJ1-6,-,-,CAITAGNSPLHF,TGTGCCATCACGGCAGGTAATTCACCCCTCCACTTT
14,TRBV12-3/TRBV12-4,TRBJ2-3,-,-,CASSSGDHTDTQYF,TGTGCCAGCAGTTCGGGGGACCACACAGATACGCAGTATTTT
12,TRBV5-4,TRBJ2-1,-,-,CASSPRTNEQFF,TGTGCCAGCAGCCCACGGACCAATGAGCAGTTCTTC
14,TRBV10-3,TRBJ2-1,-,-,CAIGSGFSYNEQFF,TGTGCCATTGGTAGCGGATTCTCCTACAATGAGCAGTTCTTC
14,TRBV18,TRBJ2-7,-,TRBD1,CASRPWDRVHEQYF,TGTGCCAGCCGGCCTTGGGACAGGGTACACGAGCAGTACTTC
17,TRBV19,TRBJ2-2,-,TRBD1,CASIKPQGQGNTGELFF,TGTGCCAGTATTAAACCTCAGGGACAGGGTAACACCGGGGAGCTGTTTTTT
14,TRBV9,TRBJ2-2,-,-,CASRHNRDTGELFF,TGTGCCAGCAGACATAACAGGGACACCGGGGAGCTGTTTTTT
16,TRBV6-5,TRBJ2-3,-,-,CASSYRATKSTDTQYF,TGTGCCAGCAGTTACCGGGCTACAAAGAGCACAGATACGCAGTATTTT
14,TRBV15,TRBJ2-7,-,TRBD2,CATGIGTSGYEQYF,TGTGCCACCGGGATCGGGACTAGCGGATACGAGCAGTACTTC
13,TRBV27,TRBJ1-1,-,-,CASSASGATEAFF,TGTGCCAGCAGTGCCTCAGGGGCCACTGAAGCTTTCTTT
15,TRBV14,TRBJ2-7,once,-,CASSQAGHLSYEQYF,TGTGCCAGCAGCCAAGCGGGACACCTCTCCTACGAGCAGTACTTC
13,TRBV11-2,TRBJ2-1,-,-,CASSGGGGDEQFF,TGTGCCAGCAGCGGTGGTGGAGGCGATGAGCAGTTCTTC
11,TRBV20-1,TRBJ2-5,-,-,CSAWTDRTQYF,TGCAGTGCTTGGACCGACAGGACCCAGTACTTC
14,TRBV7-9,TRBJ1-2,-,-,CASRSPPARGGYTF,TGTGCCAGCAGATCACCACCGGCCAGGGGAGGCTACACCTTC
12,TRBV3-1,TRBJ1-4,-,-,CASSQSNEKPFF,TGTGCCAGCAGCCAGTCTAATGAAAAACCGTTTTTT
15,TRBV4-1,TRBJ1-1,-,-,CASSPILRDPILAFF,TGCGCCAGCAGCCCTATTCTACGGGACCCTATCTTAGCTTTCTTT
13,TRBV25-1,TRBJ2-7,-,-,CASSELQAYEQYF,TGTGCCAGCAGTGAACTACAAGCCTACGAGCAGTACTTC
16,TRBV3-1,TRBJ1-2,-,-,CASSQDRVVASGGYTF,TGTGCCAGCAGCCAAGACAGGGTAGTGGCTTCTGGTGGCTACACCTTC
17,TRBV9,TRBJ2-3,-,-,CASSFLGLAHSTDTQYF,TGTGCCAGCAGCTTCCTGGGGCTAGCGCATAGCACAGATACGCAGTATTTT
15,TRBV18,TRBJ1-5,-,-,CASSPYGQKNQPQHF,TGTGCCAGCTCACCATATGGACAGAAAAATCAGCCCCAGCATTTT
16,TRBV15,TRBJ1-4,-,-,CATSRGLEATNEKLFF,TGTGCCACCAGCAGAGGGTTGGAGGCAACTAATGAAAAACTGTTTTTT
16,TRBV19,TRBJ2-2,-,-,CASSTNRGEIGGELFF,TGTGCCAGTAGTACTAACCGGGGCGAAATAGGCGGGGAGCTGTTTTTT
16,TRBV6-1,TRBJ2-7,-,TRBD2,CASCHLRGGISYEQYF,TGTGCCAGCTGCCACCTGCGGGGGGGTATCTCCTACGAGCAGTACTTC
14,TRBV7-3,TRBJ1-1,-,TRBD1,CASSPFPGQGEAFF,TGTGCCAGCAGCCCTTTTCCGGGACAGGGGGAAGCTTTCTTT
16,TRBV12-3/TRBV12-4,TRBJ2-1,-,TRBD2,CASSTGTTRSYNEQFF,TGTGCCAGCAGTACCGGGACTACGCGCTCCTACAATGAGCAGTTCTTC
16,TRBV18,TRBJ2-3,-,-,CASSPLGGPGADTQYF,TGTGCCAGCTCACCACTCGGGGGTCCCGGTGCAGATACGCAGTATTTT
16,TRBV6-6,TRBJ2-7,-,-,CASSYAADLLPSEQYF,TGTGCCAGCAGTTACGCGGCAGACCTCCTACCTTCCGAGCAGTACTTC
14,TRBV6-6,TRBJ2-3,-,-,CASSYYRSTDTQYF,TGTGCCAGCAGTTACTACAGAAGCACAGATACGCAGTATTTT
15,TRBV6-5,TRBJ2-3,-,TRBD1,CASRSPGQGTDTQYF,TGTGCCAGCAGATCCCCGGGACAGGGCACAGATACGCAGTATTTT
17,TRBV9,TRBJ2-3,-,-,CASSVSVRSGGTDTQYF,TGTGCCAGCAGCGTATCTGTTAGAAGCGGAGGCACAGATACGCAGTATTTT
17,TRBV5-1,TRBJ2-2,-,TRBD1,CASSSGIQGADTGELFF,TGCGCCAGCAGCTCGGGAATACAGGGGGCCGACACCGGGGAGCTGTTTTTT
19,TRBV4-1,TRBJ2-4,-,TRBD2,CASSQGLSGRGRAKNIQYF,TGCGCCAGCAGCCAAGGGCTTAGCGGGAGAGGACGGGCCAAAAACATTCAGTACTTC
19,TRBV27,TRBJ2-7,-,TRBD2,CASSFEGATSGSGSYEQYF,TGTGCCAGCAGTTTTGAGGGGGCAACTAGCGGGAGTGGTTCCTACGAGCAGTACTTC
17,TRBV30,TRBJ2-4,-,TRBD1,CAWSLARQGATKNIQYF,TGTGCCTGGAGTCTGGCCAGACAGGGGGCGACCAAAAACATTCAGTACTTC